This T cell receptor (beta chain) originates from a study of blood T cell repertoires in COVID-19. Germline-derived CDR1 and CDR2 are GTSNPN and SVGIG (reference sequence). This CDR3 has 11 residues. Trimming left V 3 bases short and J 5 bases short, with 7 bases between. Profiled with immunoSEQ multiplex PCR; TCRdb holds only in-frame clones, not every one. The sample holds approximately 210,000 clones, about 90% seen once. Sequencing was done on a sample of peripheral blood. The sequence came from a man aged 30-40 years with acute or convalescent COVID-19. The rearrangement uses TRBV30 and TRBJ2-5; no firm D call. In DNA, the CDR3 is TGTGCCTGGAGGGCCCTGGAGACCCAGTACTTC. It encodes CAWRALETQYF. Combining the CDR3 with reference TRBV30 and TRBJ2-5 gives the whole variable domain SQTIHQWPATLVQPVGSPLSLECTVEGTSNPNLYWYRQAAGRGLQLLFYSVGIGQISSEVPQNLSASRPQDRQFILSSKKLLLSDSGFYLCAWRALETQYFGPGTRLLVL.